This T cell receptor (beta chain) was found in a study of blood T cell repertoires in COVID-19. Original processing notes: By means of reference gene primer amplification, nucleated cell counts were estimated. TCRdb keeps only in-frame clones here, not all; method: immunoSEQ multiplex PCR. V and J calls plus clone size are reproduced from that table; the DNA served to infer D and trimming. This table holds some 380,000 clones, approximately 88% found once. Those who participated ranged in age from roughly 18 to 100 years and resided in about two dozen US areas. Germline V gives CDR1 LNHDA, CDR2 SQIVND (reference sequence). This CDR3 contains 14 residues. Trimming at V came to 9 bases and at J to 7 bases, leaving 10 bases not matched to a gene. This clone was seen a single time.

This chain connects TRBV19 to TRBJ1-4, with 8 nucleotides matching TRBD1. This clonotype originated in a woman in her forties with acute COVID-19. Sequenced material: PBMCs or T cells enriched from blood (not recorded which). The CDR3 sequence is CASTNRGVGEKLFF. CDR3 DNA sequence: TGTGCCAGCACCAACAGGGGGGTCGGTGAAAAACTGTTTTTT. Complete variable domain (other parts from reference TRBV19 and TRBJ1-4): DGGITQSPKYLFRKEGQNVTLSCEQNLNHDAMYWYRQDPGQGLRLIYYSQIVNDFQKGDIAEGYSVSREKKESFPLTVTSAQKNPTAFYLCASTNRGVGEKLFFGSGTQLSVL.